Shown below are 9 T cell receptor beta chains from a single sample sequenced in a study of cytomegalovirus exposure and HLA in healthy donors. 60 Vbeta and 13 Jbeta primers were used in PCR. The repertoire was sequenced with immunoSEQ multiplex PCR; TCRdb's copy has only in-frame clones and lacks some. Among about 110,000 clones, approximately 86% were seen once, and the ten largest hold 1.5% to 2%. Sequenced: PBMCs. The receptors originated from a man aged 35-49 years in good health and CMV-seronegative.

The V call is TRBV6-1, the J call TRBJ1-1, with 8 bases that match TRBD1. J gave up 11 bases and V 2 bases, and 10 bases lay outside the gene matches. In germline, CDR1 is MNHNS, CDR2 SASEGT. This CDR3 spans 14 amino acids. The CDR3 loop is CASSEREGQAMAFF. CDR3 DNA sequence: TGTGCCAGCAGTGAAAGGGAGGGACAGGCAATGGCTTTCTTT.

In nucleotides, the CDR3 is TGTGCCAGCAGGGAATACGGACAGGGGGGATTTAGGCATTTT. Its protein is CASREYGQGGFRHF. The chain uses TRBV6-1 and TRBJ1-5; TRBD1 matches 10 bases. V trimming: 6 bases; J trimming: 15 bases; junction bases outside the gene matches: 14. This CDR3 is built from 14 residues. Germline CDR1 and CDR2: MNHNS and SASEGT.

J is TRBJ1-1 and V is TRBV4-2, with D perhaps TRBD1 (5 bases). Germline V gene sequence: CDR1 LGHNA, CDR2 YNFKEQ. The CDR3 is 15 amino acids. Trimming shortened V by 0 bases and J by 10 bases, and 18 bases separated the two germline ends. The CDR3 DNA reads TGTGCCAGCAGCCAAGAGGGCACGGGGGGAGATCTAGCTTTCTTT. Translating gives CASSQEGTGGDLAFF.

The chain uses TRBV7-2 and TRBJ1-1; D gene uncertain. Trimming took off 3 bases at V and 5 bases at J, with 13 bases between the two ends. The CDR3 extends over 14 amino acids. Per germline, CDR1 SGHTA and CDR2 FQGNSA. The CDR3 DNA reads TGTGCCAGCAGCTTGGGCGGTACGGGAACTGAAGCTTTCTTT. Translation: CASSLGGTGTEAFF.

The chain links TRBV4-1 to TRBJ2-5, with D possibly being TRBD1 (6 bases). Germline V gene data show CDR1 as MGHRA and CDR2 as YSYEKL. The CDR3 covers 16 residues. V dropped 4 bases and J dropped 5 bases, with 20 bases sitting between them. The CDR3 DNA sequence: TGCGCCAGCAGCCCTGTCGGACAGAGAGGCGGCGAGACCCAGTACTTC. Its protein product is CASSPVGQRGGETQYF.

This chain joins TRBV27 and TRBJ2-7; 12 bases line up with TRBD2. The CDR3 has 15 amino acids. J lost 2 bases, V lost 5 bases, and 4 bases had no gene match. Germline values: CDR1 MNHEY, CDR2 SMNVEV (reference sequence). DNA for the CDR3: TGTGCCAGCAGTCCCGGACTAGCGGGGACCTACGAGCAGTACTTC. This encodes CASSPGLAGTYEQYF.

The chain employs TRBV6-1 and TRBJ1-5; perhaps TRBD1 as D (6 bases). The length of the CDR3 is 15 residues. V lost 6 bases to trimming and J lost 0 bases, with 12 bases between them. CDR1 MNHNS and CDR2 SASEGT come from the germline V gene. DNA of the CDR3: TGTGCCAGCAGACCCGGGACATATAGCAATCAGCCCCAGCATTTT. Translated, it gives CASRPGTYSNQPQHF.

This clone occurred once. The V gene is TRBV5-1, the J gene TRBJ2-7; D gene uncertain. CDR3 length equals 13 residues. The germline V and J ends were trimmed by 3 bases and 2 bases, with 9 bases remaining between them. The germline CDR1 and CDR2 sequences are SGHRS and YFSETQ. This CDR3 is CASSSQAPYEQYF. In nucleotides, the CDR3 is TGCGCCAGCAGCTCCCAGGCACCCTACGAGCAGTACTTC.

The chain links TRBV5-1 to TRBJ2-3, with TRBD2 identical over 8 bases. V dropped 0 bases and J dropped 2; count of bases not matched to a gene: 5. This CDR3 is 16 amino acids long. Germline-derived CDR1 and CDR2 are SGHRS and YFSETQ. Here the CDR3 DNA reads TGCGCCAGCAGCTTGGGGGGACTAGAGCCCACAGATACGCAGTATTTT. This translates into CASSLGGLEPTDTQYF. Full variable domain (missing parts from reference TRBV5-1 and TRBJ2-3): KAGVTQTPRYLIKTRGQQVTLSCSPISGHRSVSWYQQTPGQGLQFLFEYFSETQRNKGNFPGRFSGRQFSNSRSEMNVSTLELGDSALYLCASSLGGLEPTDTQYFGPGTRLTVL.